A selection of T cell receptor beta chains follows, all from one sample in a study of cytomegalovirus exposure and HLA in healthy donors. Method: immunoSEQ multiplex PCR; TCRdb's copy keeps in-frame clones and lacks some. The sample records 90,000 to 150,000 clones, roughly 78% being singletons. Sample: PBMCs. These receptors all stem from a woman in her twenties or thirties in good health and CMV-seropositive. CDR3s include the opening cysteine and the closing phenylalanine or tryptophan. D genes are given only for firm matches. For some rows the clone size is stated as once, few or many, or as a class when expanded; others skip it.

D: TRBD2; J: TRBJ2-3; V: TRBV10-1; size: .; CDR3: CASSEGVAGIADTQYF; DNA: TGCGCCAGCAGTGAGGGGGTAGCGGGGATAGCAGATACGCAGTATTTT
D: .; J: TRBJ1-4; V: TRBV6-6; size: .; CDR3: CASSYGASNEKLFF; DNA: TGTGCCAGCAGTTACGGGGCTAGTAATGAAAAACTGTTTTTT
D: TRBD2; J: TRBJ2-2; V: TRBV2; size: .; CDR3: CASRLLAGDTGELFF; DNA: TGTGCCAGCAGGTTACTAGCGGGCGACACCGGGGAGCTGTTTTTT
D: TRBD1; J: TRBJ1-1; V: TRBV18; size: few; CDR3: CASSPIESTGRTEAFF; DNA: TGTGCCAGCTCACCGATCGAGTCGACAGGGCGGACTGAAGCTTTCTTT
D: TRBD1; J: TRBJ1-3; V: TRBV4-2; size: few; CDR3: CASSQEGTAAGNTIYF; DNA: TGTGCCAGCAGCCAAGAGGGGACAGCCGCTGGAAACACCATATATTTT
D: TRBD1; J: TRBJ2-1; V: TRBV18; size: few; CDR3: CASSPPTDRYNEQFF; DNA: TGTGCCAGCTCACCACCTACGGACAGGTACAATGAGCAGTTCTTC
D: .; J: TRBJ1-3; V: TRBV4-1; size: .; CDR3: CASSEKQLSSGNTIYF; DNA: TGCGCCAGCAGCGAAAAACAGTTATCCTCTGGAAACACCATATATTTT
D: .; J: TRBJ2-7; V: TRBV18; size: .; CDR3: CASSPLARGASYEQYF; DNA: TGTGCCAGCTCACCATTGGCGCGGGGCGCTTCCTACGAGCAGTACTTC
D: .; J: TRBJ2-7; V: TRBV5-1; size: .; CDR3: CASSLGETRSEQYF; DNA: TGCGCCAGCAGCTTAGGGGAAACGCGATCCGAGCAGTACTTC
D: .; J: TRBJ1-6; V: TRBV9; size: few; CDR3: CASSPRNNSPLHF; DNA: TGTGCCAGCAGCCCCAGGAATAATTCACCCCTCCACTTT
D: TRBD1; J: TRBJ1-6; V: TRBV7-9; size: .; CDR3: CASSLGGRGLENSPLHF; DNA: TGTGCCAGCAGCTTAGGGGGCAGGGGGCTGGAAAATTCACCCCTCCACTTT
D: TRBD2; J: TRBJ2-7; V: TRBV7-2; size: .; CDR3: CASSRTRTEQYF; DNA: TGTGCCAGCAGTAGGACTAGAACCGAGCAGTACTTC
D: TRBD1; J: TRBJ1-6; V: TRBV5-6; size: few; CDR3: CASSLAGQGGNSPLHF; DNA: TGTGCCAGCAGCTTGGCCGGACAGGGGGGGAATTCACCCCTCCACTTT
D: TRBD1; J: TRBJ1-2; V: TRBV9; size: .; CDR3: CASSVGTGNYGYTF; DNA: TGTGCCAGCAGCGTAGGGACAGGTAACTATGGCTACACCTTC
D: .; J: TRBJ2-5; V: TRBV4-1; size: .; CDR3: CASSQADRRWSETQYF; DNA: TGCGCCAGCAGCCAGGCTGACAGGAGGTGGAGTGAGACCCAGTACTTC
D: .; J: TRBJ2-4; V: TRBV7-9; size: once; CDR3: CASSLAYSAKNIQYF; DNA: TGTGCCAGCAGCTTAGCCTACTCAGCCAAAAACATTCAGTACTTC
D: TRBD2; J: TRBJ2-1; V: TRBV15; size: once; CDR3: CATSRDLAGMGNEQFF; DNA: TGTGCCACCAGCAGAGATCTAGCGGGGATGGGGAATGAGCAGTTCTTC
D: TRBD1; J: TRBJ2-1; V: TRBV27; size: .; CDR3: CASSFRGLYNEQFF; DNA: TGTGCCAGCAGTTTCAGGGGGCTGTACAATGAGCAGTTCTTC
D: .; J: TRBJ2-3; V: TRBV7-6; size: .; CDR3: CASSQGGLYTDTQYF; DNA: TGTGCCAGCAGCCAGGGGGGTCTCTACACAGATACGCAGTATTTT
D: TRBD1; J: TRBJ1-6; V: TRBV7-9; size: .; CDR3: CSSSYTGAPGDSPLHF; DNA: TGTTCCAGCAGCTATACAGGGGCCCCGGGGGATTCACCCCTCCACTTT
D: .; J: TRBJ1-5; V: TRBV2; size: .; CDR3: CASSEPSPGAQHF; DNA: TGTGCCAGCAGTGAGCCCTCCCCGGGGGCCCAGCATTTT
D: .; J: TRBJ2-7; V: TRBV2; size: .; CDR3: CASRATAYEQYF; DNA: TGTGCCAGCAGAGCGACAGCCTACGAGCAGTACTTC
D: .; J: TRBJ2-7; V: TRBV30; size: .; CDR3: CAWNSLSSYEQYF; DNA: TGTGCCTGGAACTCCCTGAGCTCCTACGAGCAGTACTTC
D: TRBD2; J: TRBJ2-3; V: TRBV4-2; size: .; CDR3: CASSPSGTSPPDTQYF; DNA: TGTGCCAGCAGCCCCTCCGGGACTAGCCCCCCAGATACGCAGTATTTT
D: TRBD2; J: TRBJ2-3; V: TRBV5-4; size: .; CDR3: CASSRTSGGSDTQYF; DNA: TGTGCCAGCAGCCGGACTAGCGGGGGTTCAGATACGCAGTATTTT
D: TRBD1; J: TRBJ2-1; V: TRBV5-1; size: .; CDR3: CASSLYRQGSDEQFF; DNA: TGCGCCAGCAGCTTGTATCGACAGGGGTCGGATGAGCAGTTCTTC
D: .; J: TRBJ2-2; V: TRBV5-6; size: few; CDR3: CASSPPGTGELFF; DNA: TGTGCCAGCAGCCCGCCGGGCACCGGGGAGCTGTTTTTT
D: .; J: TRBJ2-2; V: TRBV19; size: .; CDR3: CASSIKDSRYFLNTGELFF; DNA: TGTGCCAGTAGTATTAAGGACAGCCGATACTTTTTAAACACCGGGGAGCTGTTTTTT
D: .; J: TRBJ1-2; V: TRBV5-4; size: .; CDR3: CASSLDTGASNYGYTF; DNA: TGTGCCAGCAGCTTGGATACAGGCGCAAGTAACTATGGCTACACCTTC
D: TRBD1; J: TRBJ2-2; V: TRBV6-1; size: .; CDR3: CASSEVGGPGELFF; DNA: TGTGCCAGCAGTGAAGTAGGGGGCCCCGGGGAGCTGTTTTTT
D: TRBD1; J: TRBJ1-4; V: TRBV29-1; size: once; CDR3: CSGQGDNEKLFF; DNA: TGCAGCGGACAGGGGGATAATGAAAAACTGTTTTTT
D: TRBD2; J: TRBJ2-5; V: TRBV4-2; size: .; CDR3: CASSRGLAGGQETQYF; DNA: TGTGCCAGCAGCCGTGGACTAGCGGGGGGTCAAGAGACCCAGTACTTC